The entry that follows covers one TCR beta chain sequence. Profiled with immunoSEQ multiplex PCR; TCRdb holds only in-frame clones, not every one. The sample lists 160,000 or so clones; about 80% were seen once. The record originates from a study of blood T cell repertoires in COVID-19. V lost 1 base to trimming and J lost 0 bases, with 15 bases between them. The CDR3 loop spans 18 amino acids. CDR1 and CDR2 (germline): SGHVS, FNYEAQ. This TCR came from a man aged 55 to 70 with acute or convalescent COVID-19. Sequencing used peripheral blood. The chain recombines TRBV7-6 with TRBJ1-4, with D tentatively TRBD1 (6 bases). CDR3 bases: TGTGCCAGCAGCTTAGTACAGGGCCGAGGTGCAACTAATGAAAAACTGTTTTTT. It is translated as CASSLVQGRGATNEKLFF. Together with reference TRBV7-6 and TRBJ1-4, the CDR3 gives the full variable domain: GAGVSQSPRYKVTKRGQDVALRCDPISGHVSLYWYRQALGQGPEFLTYFNYEAQQDKSGLPNDRFSAERPEGSISTLTIQRTEQRDSAMYRCASSLVQGRGATNEKLFFGSGTQLSVL.